Below, 19 T cell receptor beta chains from the same sample are listed, as sequenced in a study of identical twins. Via MiXCR, TCRdb re-called the 5' RACE reads, giving one row per CDR3 protein. The table shows some 760,000 distinct CDR3 sequences, with 18% occurring only once. This sample was shared with a second study, whose subject was T cells expressing NK-cell markers.

Source material: PBMCs. Every receptor here comes from a woman aged 18-29 years in good health.

This chain connects TRBV6-5 to TRBJ2-5; 10 bases fit TRBD2. The CDR3 is 17 residues long. The trim removed 4 bases at V and 3 bases at J, leaving 11 bases unmatched. The V gene's germline CDR1 is MNHEY and CDR2 SVGAGI. CDR3 DNA sequence: TGTGCCAGCAGTTTGAGTCTAGCGGGAGCGTTGGAAGAGACCCAGTACTTC. Amino acid sequence: CASSLSLAGALEETQYF.

The chain is built from TRBV5-8 and TRBJ2-5; weak D call: TRBD2 (6 bases). CDR1 and CDR2 (germline): SGHTS, YDEGEE. The CDR3 runs to 13 residues. V was pared by 10 bases and J by 3 bases, with 16 bases between. Here the CDR3 DNA reads TGTGCCGGAATTACCTGGGGGGAAGAGACCCAGTACTTC. Translated: CAGITWGEETQYF.

The genes are TRBV5-1 and TRBJ2-5; possibly TRBD1 for D (6 bases). Trimming shortened V by 0 bases and J by 4 bases, and 16 bases separated the two germline ends. The CDR3 length is 16 residues. CDR1 and CDR2 from the germline V gene are SGHRS and YFSETQ. The CDR3 sequence is CASSLGLTGLAETQYF. The CDR3 DNA reads as TGCGCCAGCAGCTTGGGCCTCACAGGGCTAGCAGAGACCCAGTACTTC.

The sample holds one count of this clonotype. The rearrangement uses TRBV10-3 and TRBJ2-7; perhaps TRBD2 as D (6 bases). The germline CDR1 and CDR2 sequences are ENHRY and SYGVKD. CDR3 size: 13 residues. Trimming shortened V by 3 bases and J by 7 bases, and 13 bases separated the two germline ends. The CDR3 here is CAISEAGLEEQYF. CDR3 in DNA: TGTGCCATCAGTGAAGCGGGTCTAGAGGAGCAGTACTTC.

This clonotype was picked up one time. This chain connects TRBV29-1 to TRBJ1-2, with no clear D. The CDR3 totals 12 residues. In germline, CDR1 is SQVTM, CDR2 ANQGSEA. V lost 3 bases, J lost 5 bases, and 10 bases lay in between. DNA of the CDR3: TGCAGCGTTGATCATTTGCTGTATGGCTACACCTTC. This translates into CSVDHLLYGYTF.

This chain links TRBV11-1 with TRBJ2-7; 9 bases are shared with TRBD1. This CDR3 has 18 amino acids. Germline V lookup: CDR1 SGHAT, CDR2 FQDESV (reference sequence). V gave up 5 bases and J gave up 3 bases; unmatched junction bases: 17. The CDR3 nucleotides are TGTGCCAGCAGCCCCCTCCAGGGACAGGGTCGCACAATCTACGAGCAGTACTTC. The encoded protein is CASSPLQGQGRTIYEQYF.

This clonotype was seen at least ten times. The J gene is TRBJ2-5, the V gene TRBV25-1; 7 nucleotides match TRBD2. The CDR3 consists of 13 residues. The ends lost 6 bases at V and 4 bases at J; junction bases unmatched: 5. Germline values: CDR1 MGHDK, CDR2 SYGVNS. CDR3 loop: CASRRTGGETQYF. Written as DNA, the CDR3 is TGTGCCAGCAGAAGAACGGGGGGAGAGACCCAGTACTTC.

The chain couples TRBV12-3 or TRBV12-4 to TRBJ2-7; D might be TRBD1 (5 bases). V lost 6 bases and J lost 2, with 17 bases in between. This CDR3 has 15 residues. Here the CDR3 reads CASSLRAGLTYEQYF. The CDR3 DNA reads as TGTGCCAGCAGCCTCCGGGCAGGGTTGACCTACGAGCAGTACTTC.

This clonotype showed up just a few times. The chain has TRBV20-1 and TRBJ2-5, with D unclear. The ends were cut back, 0 bases at V and 2 bases at J, with 10 bases in the middle. Germline-derived CDR1 and CDR2 are DFQATT and SNEGSKA (reference sequence). The CDR3 loop spans 14 amino acids. In DNA form, the CDR3 reads TGCAGTGCTAGAGAGGCCGACCGGCAAGAGACCCAGTACTTC. This encodes CSAREADRQETQYF.

This clonotype was counted between two and nine times. The chain carries TRBV20-1 and TRBJ1-2; 9 bases match TRBD1. The germline gives CDR1 DFQATT, CDR2 SNEGSKA (reference sequence). This CDR3 has 17 residues. The trim removed 0 bases at V and 2 bases at J, leaving 10 bases unmatched. CDR3 sequence: CSARDTGTGSGNYGYTF. In DNA, the CDR3 is TGCAGTGCTAGAGATACCGGGACAGGGAGCGGAAACTATGGCTACACCTTC.

The chain is built from TRBV20-1 and TRBJ2-7; D uncertain. The germline gives CDR1 DFQATT, CDR2 SNEGSKA (reference sequence). The CDR3 has 15 residues. Between the trimmed V and J ends, which lost 3 bases and 6 bases, there was a span of 21 bases. This CDR3 reads CSARWAGPSGGEQYF. The DNA for the CDR3 is TGCAGTGCTAGGTGGGCAGGCCCCTCGGGTGGCGAGCAGTACTTC.

The V and J genes are TRBV5-1 and TRBJ2-6; maybe TRBD1 (5 bases). Germline V gene data show CDR1 as SGHRS and CDR2 as YFSETQ. V was pared by 0 bases and J by 2 bases, with 12 bases between. The CDR3 is 17 amino acids. The CDR3: CASSLGQGPPGANVLTF. The CDR3 nucleotides are TGCGCCAGCAGCTTGGGGCAGGGTCCCCCTGGGGCCAACGTCCTGACTTTC. The whole variable domain, remainder taken from reference TRBV5-1 and TRBJ2-6, is KAGVTQTPRYLIKTRGQQVTLSCSPISGHRSVSWYQQTPGQGLQFLFEYFSETQRNKGNFPGRFSGRQFSNSRSEMNVSTLELGDSALYLCASSLGQGPPGANVLTFGAGSRLTVL.

This clonotype was found a few times. The gene calls are TRBV20-1 and TRBJ2-7, with 7 positions matching TRBD1. Germline assignment: CDR1 DFQATT and CDR2 SNEGSKA (reference sequence). This CDR3 has 14 residues. The ends lost 0 bases at V and 5 bases at J; junction bases unmatched: 7. CDR3 sequence: CSARDREGGHEQYF. The CDR3 bases are TGCAGTGCTAGAGATCGGGAAGGGGGCCACGAGCAGTACTTC.

This clonotype was seen a handful of times. The chain recombines TRBV6-5 with TRBJ1-1; D gene unclear. CDR3 length equals 14 residues. The germline V gene has CDR1 MNHEY and CDR2 SVGAGI. V was trimmed by 0 bases and J by 7 bases, leaving 12 bases between them. The CDR3 DNA reads as TGTGCCAGCAGTTACTCAGGCGAGACCTATGAAGCTTTCTTT. Translated: CASSYSGETYEAFF.

This clonotype was seen only a few times. This chain joins TRBV20-1 and TRBJ2-3, with 9 bases lining up with TRBD2. The CDR3 runs 14 residues. Germline-derived CDR1 and CDR2 are DFQATT and SNEGSKA (reference sequence). The junction had 9 bases not matched to a gene; V was cut back by 7 bases and J by 4 bases. CDR3: CSVSGRPSADTQYF. CDR3 coding DNA: TGCAGTGTCAGCGGGAGGCCGTCAGCAGATACGCAGTATTTT.

This clonotype has a count of ten or more. The chain links TRBV29-1 to TRBJ2-5; D ambiguous. V was cut by 2 bases and J by 1 base, with 8 bases left in between. Germline assignment: CDR1 SQVTM and CDR2 ANQGSEA. CDR3 length: 13 amino acids. This CDR3 is CSVEKAVQETQYF. The DNA of the CDR3 is TGCAGCGTTGAAAAGGCAGTCCAAGAGACCCAGTACTTC.

Only a few counts were recorded for this clonotype. The chain employs TRBV7-2 and TRBJ2-4; D may correspond to TRBD1 or TRBD2 (5 bases each). Trimming cost V 0 bases and J 6 bases, with 6 bases left between them. This CDR3 has 13 residues. Germline assignment: CDR1 SGHTA and CDR2 FQGNSA. The CDR3 nucleotides are TGTGCCAGCAGCTTAGCGGGACCAAACATTCAGTACTTC. Amino acid sequence: CASSLAGPNIQYF.

This sequence joins TRBV5-1 and TRBJ1-4; D gene uncertain. V lost 0 bases and J 8 bases, leaving 11 bases between the germline ends. In germline, CDR1 is SGHRS, CDR2 YFSETQ. The CDR3 covers 14 residues. CDR3 sequence reads: CASSLGGSEEKLFF. The CDR3 nucleotides read TGCGCCAGCAGCTTGGGAGGGTCGGAAGAAAAACTGTTTTTT.

This clonotype was seen a few times. The chain uses TRBV27 and TRBJ2-2; D call uncertain. CDR1 is MNHEY, CDR2 SMNVEV, per germline (reference sequence). There are 11 residues in the CDR3. CDR3 loop: CPTQNTGELFF. CDR3 nucleotides: TGTCCGACTCAGAACACCGGGGAGCTGTTTTTT.